This T cell receptor (beta chain) was documented in a study of shared clonotypes between healthy human individuals. Study in general: Donors had three CD4 naive, three CD4 memory, two CD8 naive and one CD8 memory plate apiece.

As for this clone: Antigen specificity is unknown.

Findings and caveats of the study: The genetic and exposure-history diversity represented was limited by few donors. Generally, naive subsets came out with larger estimated richness than memory subsets.

Germline-derived CDR1 and CDR2 are SGHVS and FQNEAQ. Trimming cost V 5 bases and J 0 bases, with 14 bases left between them. This CDR3 is built from 15 residues. Assay execution proceeded at the deep level. Produced via immunoSEQ multiplex PCR; TCRdb's table is partial and in-frame only. Here the sample spans some 2 million clones, 85% to 95% being singletons. Material for sequencing was naive CD4+ T cells sorted from blood. The subset: CD45RA+ positively selected. The sequence derives from a man younger than 35 in good health. The V and J genes are TRBV7-8 and TRBJ2-7; perhaps TRBD1 as D (5 bases). The CDR3 is CASSHEDKSSYEQYF. CDR3 DNA sequence: TGTGCCAGCAGCCACGAGGACAAGAGCTCCTACGAGCAGTACTTC.